One sample yielded the 18 T cell receptor beta chains listed below, sequenced in a study of beta chain features in type 1 diabetes. Their antigen targets remain unknown. Study results and limitations: The study found moderately but significantly shorter TCRB CDR3s in all four CD4+ subsets of Type 1 diabetes patients.

cDNA synthesis used the whole RNA isolate, giving expressed TCRB sequences. Assay: immunoSEQ multiplex PCR; the TCRdb copy retains only in-frame clones and omits some. The sample holds more than 250,000 clones; 13% to 15% are singletons and the top ten take approximately 0.015%. The sequencing input was naive CD4+ T cells from blood. The receptors shown here come from a man aged 30 to 39 with type 1 diabetes.

This clone was observed a few times. This chain connects TRBV27 to TRBJ1-4; D unresolved. The V end lost 5 bases, the J end lost 6 bases, and 7 bases lay between the germline ends. The CDR3 is made up of 12 amino acids. The germline CDR1 and CDR2 sequences are MNHEY and SMNVEV (reference sequence). Here the CDR3 reads CASSPAYEKLFF. In nucleotides, the CDR3 is TGTGCCAGCAGTCCCGCGTATGAAAAACTGTTTTTT.

The chain couples TRBV9 to TRBJ2-2; 11 nucleotides agree with TRBD2. Trimming removed 6 bases from V and 7 bases from J; junction bases left unmatched: 8. This CDR3 region has 15 residues. Germline loops: CDR1 SGDLS, CDR2 YYNGEE. CDR3 protein: CASNMLAGGYGELFF. CDR3 nucleotide sequence: TGTGCCAGCAACATGCTAGCGGGAGGATACGGGGAGCTGTTTTTT.

This clone was picked up a small number of times. This chain connects TRBV4-3 to TRBJ2-7, with D possibly being TRBD1 (5 bases). Germline CDR1 reads LGHNA; CDR2 reads YSLEER. With 4 bases removed from V and 2 bases from J, the gap between germline ends came to 12 bases. This CDR3 is built from 14 residues. CDR3 nucleotide sequence: TGCGCCAGCAGCCTAGGGGTCCTGGCCTACGAGCAGTACTTC. Its translation: CASSLGVLAYEQYF.

In this sample, this clone turned up a few times. The same CDR3 is also encoded by other DNA sequences in this sample. The chain links TRBV7-9 to TRBJ2-7; 8 bases are shared with TRBD1. V was pared by 5 bases and J by 3 bases, with 6 bases of the junction left unmatched. Per the germline V gene, CDR1 is SEHNR and CDR2 is FQNEAQ (reference sequence). The CDR3 is 14 residues long. CDR3 nucleotides: TGTGCCAGCAGCCCGCGAGACAGGGGCTACGAGCAGTACTTC. Translating gives CASSPRDRGYEQYF. Variable domain in full (rest from reference TRBV7-9 and TRBJ2-7): DTGVSQNPRHKITKRGQNVTFRCDPISEHNRLYWYRQTLGQGPEFLTYFQNEAQLEKSRLLSDRFSAERPKGSFSTLEIQRTEQGDSAMYLCASSPRDRGYEQYFGPGTRLTVT.

The V and J genes are TRBV28 and TRBJ2-1; D is possibly TRBD1 (5 bases). V lost 8 bases and J lost 3, with 11 bases in between. This CDR3 region has 13 residues. The germline CDR1 and CDR2 sequences are MDHEN and SYDVKM. CDR3 in amino acids: CASHRNNYNEQFF. For the CDR3, the DNA is TGTGCCAGCCACAGGAACAACTACAATGAGCAGTTCTTC.

This clone was observed a few times. In nucleotides, the CDR3 is TGTGCCAGCAGCCATAGGCCGGACAGCGAGTACTTC. Its protein is CASSHRPDSEYF. V is TRBV6-1 and J is TRBJ2-7; D possibly corresponds to TRBD1 (6 bases). This CDR3 is built from 12 residues. Germline V lookup: CDR1 MNHNS, CDR2 SASEGT. Trimming took 6 bases from V and 11 from J, leaving 17 bases between them.

This clone was detected a few times. The gene calls are TRBV6-5 and TRBJ2-7; D perhaps matches TRBD1 (6 bases). Germline CDR1 reads MNHEY; CDR2 reads SVGAGI. V was clipped by 4 bases and J by 6 bases, with 7 bases between them. The CDR3 length is 11 residues. The CDR3 DNA sequence: TGTGCCAGCAGTTTGGGGGCCGAGCAGTACTTC. Amino acids: CASSLGAEQYF.

This clone was seen only a few times. This chain joins TRBV9 and TRBJ2-2, with a possible D match to TRBD1 (6 bases). The CDR3 consists of 15 residues. In germline, CDR1 is SGDLS, CDR2 YYNGEE. V was clipped by 4 bases and J by 4 bases, with 14 bases between them. This chain's CDR3 is CASSPHRVATGELFF. The CDR3 bases are TGTGCCAGCAGCCCTCACAGGGTAGCCACCGGGGAGCTGTTTTTT.

The gene calls are TRBV4-3 and TRBJ2-1; TRBD2 agrees at 9 bases. Per the germline V gene, CDR1 is LGHNA and CDR2 is YSLEER. V lost 3 bases and J lost 9; bases outside the gene matches: 9. The CDR3 spans 15 residues. DNA of the CDR3: TGCGCCAGCAGCCACTCACTAGCGGGTAGTTCTGAGCAGTTCTTC. Translating gives CASSHSLAGSSEQFF.

This clone was counted only a few times. The chain has TRBV5-1 and TRBJ1-5; D gene ambiguous. This CDR3 contains 15 residues. Germline loops: CDR1 SGHRS, CDR2 YFSETQ. Trimming cost V 0 bases and J 3 bases, with 10 bases left between them. The CDR3: CASSLGGEYNQPQHF. The CDR3 DNA reads TGCGCCAGCAGCTTGGGTGGGGAGTACAATCAGCCCCAGCATTTT.

The table lists this clone with a few counts. The chain links TRBV9 to TRBJ2-5; 11 nucleotides align to TRBD2. Trimming took 0 bases from V and 0 from J; bases not matched to a gene: 1. CDR1 is SGDLS, CDR2 YYNGEE, per germline. This CDR3 has 16 amino acids. CDR3 in DNA: TGTGCCAGCAGCGTAGGACTAGCGGGAAACCAAGAGACCCAGTACTTC. This sequence encodes CASSVGLAGNQETQYF.

The chain carries TRBV9 and TRBJ2-1; 10 bases fit TRBD2. The CDR3 is 16 residues long. V shed 3 bases and J 6 bases; nucleotides not matched to a gene: 9. CDR1 is SGDLS and CDR2 is YYNGEE in the germline V gene. CDR3 residues: CASSGDARLAGNEQFF. The CDR3 DNA is TGTGCCAGCAGCGGAGACGCCCGACTAGCGGGCAATGAGCAGTTCTTC.

The chain couples TRBV2 to TRBJ2-5; 9 nucleotides match TRBD2. The CDR3 is 13 amino acids. Germline V gene lookup returns CDR1 SNHLY and CDR2 FYNNEI. V lost 7 bases and J lost 2; bases outside the gene matches: 2. CDR3 protein: CASNLAGQETQYF. CDR3 nucleotides: TGTGCCAGCAACCTAGCGGGGCAAGAGACCCAGTACTTC.

The sample holds a few counts of this clone. V and J are TRBV28 and TRBJ2-1, with 12 bases matching TRBD2. The germline V gene has CDR1 MDHEN and CDR2 SYDVKM. With V trimmed by 7 bases and J by 8 bases, 9 bases remained unmatched. The CDR3 runs 15 residues. CDR3: CASTPTSGSLDEQFF. The CDR3 DNA follows: TGTGCCAGCACCCCGACTAGCGGGAGTCTTGATGAGCAGTTCTTC.

The chain combines TRBV7-2 with TRBJ2-2; the D gene is possibly TRBD1 (6 bases). The CDR3 extends over 13 amino acids. Trimming removed 6 bases from V and 6 bases from J, with 11 bases in between. Germline assignment: CDR1 SGHTA and CDR2 FQGNSA. CDR3 sequence (DNA): TGTGCCAGCAGTTTGGACAGCTCCGGGGAGCTGTTTTTT. Protein sequence: CASSLDSSGELFF.

The CDR3 nucleotides are TGTGCCAGCAGCTTGAACGACATGGGACTTGGCTACACCTTC. As protein: CASSLNDMGLGYTF. The V call is TRBV7-9, the J call TRBJ1-2; TRBD1 might be the D (5 bases). The V and J ends lost 3 bases and 7 bases respectively, with 15 bases between them. Looked up from germline, CDR1 is SEHNR and CDR2 is FQNEAQ (reference sequence). The CDR3 runs 14 residues. Variable domain in full (rest from reference TRBV7-9 and TRBJ1-2): DTGVSQNPRHKITKRGQNVTFRCDPISEHNRLYWYRQTLGQGPEFLTYFQNEAQLEKSRLLSDRFSAERPKGSFSTLEIQRTEQGDSAMYLCASSLNDMGLGYTFGSGTRLTVV.

In its sample, this clone was seen a few times. The V gene is TRBV7-3, the J gene TRBJ2-1; the D gene is possibly TRBD2 (5 bases). CDR1 and CDR2 from the germline V gene are SGHTA and FQGTGA. V was clipped by 2 bases and J by 7 bases, with 12 bases between them. The CDR3 length is 14 residues. Here the CDR3 reads CASSLARAANEQFF. The CDR3 DNA is TGTGCCAGCAGCTTAGCGAGGGCAGCTAATGAGCAGTTCTTC.

In its sample, this clone was seen a few times. V is TRBV7-2 and J is TRBJ2-7; 7 bases are a match to TRBD2. The V segment lost 3 bases and the J segment 6 bases; nucleotides outside the gene matches: 2. The CDR3 totals 12 residues. The V gene's germline CDR1 is SGHTA and CDR2 FQGNSA. The CDR3 reads CASSLWEGEQYF. The CDR3 DNA reads as TGTGCCAGCAGCTTGTGGGAGGGCGAGCAGTACTTC.